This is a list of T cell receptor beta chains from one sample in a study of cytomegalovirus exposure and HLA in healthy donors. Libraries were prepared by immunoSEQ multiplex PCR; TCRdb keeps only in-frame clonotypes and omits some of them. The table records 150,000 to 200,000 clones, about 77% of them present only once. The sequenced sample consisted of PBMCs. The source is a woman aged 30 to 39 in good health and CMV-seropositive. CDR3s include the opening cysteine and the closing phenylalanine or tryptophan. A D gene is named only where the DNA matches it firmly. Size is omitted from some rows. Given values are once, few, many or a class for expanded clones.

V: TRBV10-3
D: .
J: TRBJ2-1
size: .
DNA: TGTGCCATCAGTGAGTCCGGGATGTGGAGACGCTCCTACAATGAGCAGTTCTTC
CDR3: CAISESGMWRRSYNEQFF

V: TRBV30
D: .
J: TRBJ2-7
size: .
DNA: TGTGCCTGGAGTTCCGTAGGGGGTACCGAGCAGTACTTC
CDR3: CAWSSVGGTEQYF

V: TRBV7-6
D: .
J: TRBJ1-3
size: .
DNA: TGTGCCAGCAGCTTCCGCGGAGACACCATATATTTT
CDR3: CASSFRGDTIYF

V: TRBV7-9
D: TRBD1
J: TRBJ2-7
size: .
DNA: TGTGCCAGCAGCTTAGATGGAGGGACAGGGAACTTC
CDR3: CASSLDGGTGNF

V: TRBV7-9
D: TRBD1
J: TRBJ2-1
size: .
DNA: TGTGCCAGCAGCTGGGGACAGGGTTCGGAAGCGAATGAGCAGTTCTTC
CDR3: CASSWGQGSEANEQFF

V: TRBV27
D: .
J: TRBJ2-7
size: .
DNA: TGTGCCAGCAGTTTGACCCCTCGGCAGGGGTTTTTTTCCGACGAGCAGTACTTC
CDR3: CASSLTPRQGFFSDEQYF

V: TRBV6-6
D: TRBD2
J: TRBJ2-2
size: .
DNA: TGTGCCAGCTCCCGGGGGAGGGCGAACACCGGGGAGCTGTTTTTT
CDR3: CASSRGRANTGELFF

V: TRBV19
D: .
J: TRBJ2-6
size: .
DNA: TGTGCCAGTAGTACTCGCACAAAGGGAACTGGGGCCAACGGCCTGACTTTC
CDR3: CASSTRTKGTGANGLTF

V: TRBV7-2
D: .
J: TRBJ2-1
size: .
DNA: TGTGCCAGCAGCTTAGCCCAAACACGATACAATGAGCAGTTCTTC
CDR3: CASSLAQTRYNEQFF

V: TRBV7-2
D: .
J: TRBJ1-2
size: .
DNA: TGTGCCAGCAGCTCTCAGGGTTCCGCGGATGGCTACACCTTC
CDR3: CASSSQGSADGYTF

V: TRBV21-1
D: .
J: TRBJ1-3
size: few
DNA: TGTGCCAGCAGCAAACAGGGGGCTGGAAACACCATATATTTT
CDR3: CASSKQGAGNTIYF

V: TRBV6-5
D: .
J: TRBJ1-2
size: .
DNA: TGTGCCAGTAAGCGGACAGCTAACTATGGCTACACCTTC
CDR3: CASKRTANYGYTF

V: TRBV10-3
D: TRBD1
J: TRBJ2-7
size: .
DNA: TGTGCCATCATGCTAGGACAGGGATCCTACGAGCAGTACTTC
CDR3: CAIMLGQGSYEQYF

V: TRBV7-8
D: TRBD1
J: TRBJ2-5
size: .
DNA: TGTGCCAGCAGCTTAATGGGACAGGGAAGGGAGACCCAGTACTTC
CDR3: CASSLMGQGRETQYF

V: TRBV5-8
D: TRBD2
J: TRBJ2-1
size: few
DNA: TGTGCCAGCACCCCACCGGGGGGTTGGGCCTACAATGAGCAGTTCTTC
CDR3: CASTPPGGWAYNEQFF

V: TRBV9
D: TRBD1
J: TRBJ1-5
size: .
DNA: TGTGCCAGCAGCCCCGGGGGGACAGGGAGCAATCAGCCCCAGCATTTT
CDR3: CASSPGGTGSNQPQHF

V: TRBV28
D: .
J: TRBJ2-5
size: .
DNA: TGTGCCAGCAGCGGTTCCCCCCGAATGGAGCAGTACTTC
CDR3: CASSGSPRMEQYF

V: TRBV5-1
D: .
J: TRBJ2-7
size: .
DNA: TGCGCCAGCAGCTTAGGGGACGCAACCTGGGGGGAGCAATACTTC
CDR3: CASSLGDATWGEQYF